This T cell receptor beta chain was documented in a study of T cell responses to AZD1222 COVID-19 vaccine. About this clone itself: The antigen is not known.

Study-wide results and caveats: Reportedly, close to half of spike-specific TCRs are directed against unmutated variant regions. It should be noted that donors were predominantly white British and more often female, and clonal diversity was possibly underestimated. Elevations in Spike-specific TCR breadth and depth followed administration of two AZD1222 doses.

The CDR3 runs to 14 residues. V was clipped by 4 bases and J by 3 bases; unmatched bases: 4. Germline CDR1 is SGHRS and CDR2 is YFSETQ. Measured with immunoSEQ multiplex PCR; TCRdb has only the in-frame clones, and not every one. This table has about 150,000 clones, over 75% appearing once. The clonotype was recovered from an adult in good health. Sequenced material: peripheral blood, taken on day 0 of AZD1222 vaccination. The chain recombines TRBV5-1 with TRBJ1-1; TRBD1 agrees at 9 bases. The CDR3 DNA reads TGCGCCAGCAGCCTACAGGGGGCGGACACTGAAGCTTTCTTT. Amino acids: CASSLQGADTEAFF.